What follows are 23 T cell receptor beta chains derived from one specimen sequenced in a study of blood T cell repertoires in COVID-19. The protocol was immunoSEQ multiplex PCR, while the TCRdb copy is restricted to in-frame clones and leaves out a portion. The sample has 250,000 to 300,000 clones, approximately 89% seen once. The sequencing input was peripheral blood. All receptors come from a woman aged 65 to 85 with COVID-19, enrolled during active disease.

J is TRBJ1-3 and V is TRBV6-5; D is possibly TRBD1 (6 bases). Germline CDR1 and CDR2: MNHEY and SVGAGI. Trimming pared 5 bases from V and 3 bases from J, leaving 11 bases between. The length of the CDR3 is 14 residues. The CDR3 bases are TGTGCCAGCAGTCCAGGACAGCATGGAAACACCATATATTTT. Amino acids: CASSPGQHGNTIYF.

This clone came up once. The chain is built from TRBV5-1 and TRBJ2-7; 7 positions match TRBD2. CDR3 length equals 14 residues. Germline CDR1 reads SGHRS; CDR2 reads YFSETQ. V was clipped by 6 bases and J by 3 bases; unmatched bases: 9. The CDR3 nucleotides are TGCGCCAGCAATCGGGGGGAGAATCTCTACGAGCAGTACTTC. It specifies CASNRGENLYEQYF.

The chain has TRBV5-1 and TRBJ1-2; no clear D. V was pared by 0 bases and J by 2 bases, with 8 bases between. Germline V CDR1 and CDR2: SGHRS, YFSETQ. The CDR3 runs 14 residues. The CDR3 DNA sequence: TGCGCCAGCAGCTTGGGACGGGAAAACTATGGCTACACCTTC. It translates to CASSLGRENYGYTF.

The rearrangement links TRBV11-2 to TRBJ1-6; TRBD1 matches 8 bases. The CDR3 extends over 13 amino acids. Unmatched junction bases numbered 4, after V lost 7 bases and J lost 8 bases. Germline V gene lookup returns CDR1 SGHAT and CDR2 FQNNGV. Here the CDR3 reads CASNGQGDSPLHF. The CDR3 nucleotides read TGTGCCAGCAACGGACAGGGAGATTCACCCCTCCACTTT.

The CDR3 nucleotides read TGTGCCAGTAGTATAGGTCCCAGCTACGAGCAGTACTTC. Its protein product is CASSIGPSYEQYF. The chain joins TRBV19 to TRBJ2-7; the D is unclear. CDR1 LNHDA and CDR2 SQIVND come from the germline V gene (reference sequence). This CDR3 has 13 amino acids. The ends were cut back, 1 base at V and 3 bases at J, with 7 bases in the middle. The entire variable domain, with the rest obtained from reference TRBV19 and TRBJ2-7, is as follows: DGGITQSPKYLFRKEGQNVTLSCEQNLNHDAMYWYRQDPGQGLRLIYYSQIVNDFQKGDIAEGYSVSREKKESFPLTVTSAQKNPTAFYLCASSIGPSYEQYFGPGTRLTVT.

V and J are TRBV5-4 and TRBJ2-5; maybe TRBD2 (7 bases). Trimming removed 7 bases at V and 4 bases at J, with 20 bases between. This CDR3 spans 15 amino acids. CDR1 is SGHNT and CDR2 is YYREEE in the germline V gene (reference sequence). CDR3 loop: CASLSGRGGSETQYF. DNA of the CDR3: TGTGCCAGCTTGTCGGGGAGGGGGGGATCAGAGACCCAGTACTTC.

This chain links TRBV5-4 with TRBJ2-7; 16 bases align to TRBD2. This CDR3 has 18 residues. From germline, CDR1 is SGHNT and CDR2 YYREEE (reference sequence). V dropped 4 bases and J dropped 8; count of bases not matched to a gene: 15. CDR3: CASSAPGTSGRASLKQYF. Written as DNA, the CDR3 is TGTGCCAGCAGCGCCCCCGGGACTAGCGGGAGGGCCTCGTTGAAGCAGTACTTC.

This chain connects TRBV6-5 to TRBJ1-5; D call uncertain. The V and J ends lost 6 bases and 4 bases respectively, with 4 bases between them. Per the germline V gene, CDR1 is MNHEY and CDR2 is SVGAGI. The CDR3 covers 11 residues. In nucleotides, the CDR3 is TGTGCCAGCAGACAGAATCAGCCCCAGCATTTT. Translation: CASRQNQPQHF.

This chain joins TRBV9 and TRBJ1-2; the D gene is possibly TRBD1 (6 bases). V lost 3 bases and J 8 bases, leaving 14 bases between the germline ends. The CDR3 contains 13 residues. Germline CDR1 SGDLS, CDR2 YYNGEE. CDR3 DNA sequence: TGTGCCAGCAGCGGGGGGACAACGGGAGGCTACACCTTC. Amino acid sequence: CASSGGTTGGYTF.

A single count supports this clone. The chain couples TRBV6-6 to TRBJ1-5; weak D call: TRBD1 (6 bases). Germline CDR1 MNHNY, CDR2 SVGAGI (reference sequence). The germline V and J ends were trimmed by 2 bases and 7 bases, with 18 bases remaining between them. The CDR3 spans 16 residues. CDR3 residues: CASSYDPTGSNQPQHF. CDR3 nucleotide sequence: TGTGCCAGCAGTTACGACCCGACAGGTTCTAACCAGCCCCAGCATTTT.

For the CDR3, the DNA is TGTGCCAGCAGCCCGCCGGGACAGCTAGAGACCCAGTACTTC. It specifies CASSPPGQLETQYF. The rearrangement joins TRBV11-1 to TRBJ2-5; 7 positions match TRBD1. Trimming removed 5 bases from V and 4 bases from J; junction bases left unmatched: 7. The CDR3 is 14 residues long. CDR1 and CDR2 (germline): SGHAT, FQDESV (reference sequence).

This clone appeared a single time. V usage is TRBV3-1 (or the pseudogene TRBV3-2) and J usage is TRBJ1-1, with a tentative D call TRBD1 (6 bases). This CDR3 has 13 amino acids. Trimming cost V 4 bases and J 3 bases, with 9 bases left between them. The V gene's germline CDR1 is LGHDT and CDR2 YNNKEL (reference sequence). CDR3 DNA: TGTGCCAGCAGCCCAGGGGTCCACACTGAAGCTTTCTTT. Translated, it gives CASSPGVHTEAFF.

The V gene is TRBV6-2 or TRBV6-3, the J gene TRBJ2-3, with 7 nucleotides matching TRBD1. With V trimmed by 2 bases and J by 3 bases, 5 bases remained unmatched. The germline V gene encodes CDR1 MNHEY and CDR2 SVGEGT. There are 15 residues in the CDR3. For the CDR3, the DNA is TGTGCCAGCAGTTACGACTCACAGGGGACAGATACGCAGTATTTT. This gives the protein CASSYDSQGTDTQYF.

The rearrangement uses TRBV5-6 and TRBJ1-2; the match to TRBD1 covers 8 bases. The CDR3 consists of 15 residues. The V and J ends lost 1 base and 4 bases, in that order; junction bases with no gene match: 6. The germline V gene has CDR1 SGHDT and CDR2 YYEEEE. This chain's CDR3 is CASSLSSTGGYGYTF. In DNA form, the CDR3 reads TGTGCCAGCAGCTTGTCTTCAACAGGGGGCTATGGCTACACCTTC. Full variable domain (outside the CDR3, taken from reference TRBV5-6 and TRBJ1-2): DAGVTQSPTHLIKTRGQQVTLRCSPKSGHDTVSWYQQALGQGPQFIFQYYEEEERQRGNFPDRFSGHQFPNYSSELNVNALLLGDSALYLCASSLSSTGGYGYTFGSGTRLTVV.

This clone has just one count. The J gene is TRBJ2-3, the V gene TRBV12-3 or TRBV12-4; 12 bases are a match to TRBD1. Losses at the gene ends were 8 bases for V and 8 bases for J; bases not matched to a gene: 2. The CDR3 loop spans 12 amino acids. The CDR3 DNA reads as TGTGCCAGCGGGACAGGGGGCGGTACGCAGTATTTT. Its protein product is CASGTGGGTQYF.

The rearrangement uses TRBV9 and TRBJ2-1, with 11 positions matching TRBD2. The CDR3 sequence is 16 residues long. V shed 3 bases, J shed 2 bases, and the junction held 4 bases outside the gene matches. Germline V gene data show CDR1 as SGDLS and CDR2 as YYNGEE. CDR3 DNA: TGTGCCAGCAGCGGCGAGACTAGCGGGGCCTACAATGAGCAGTTCTTC. Encoded protein: CASSGETSGAYNEQFF.

This chain uses TRBV11-2 with TRBJ2-7, with 11 bases that match TRBD2. The trim removed 5 bases at V and 4 bases at J, leaving 7 bases unmatched. The CDR3 totals 15 residues. From germline, CDR1 is SGHAT and CDR2 FQNNGV. CDR3 loop: CASSIPLAGAYEQYF. In DNA form, the CDR3 reads TGTGCCAGCAGCATCCCACTAGCGGGAGCATACGAGCAGTACTTC.

The V and J genes are TRBV5-5 and TRBJ1-5; D is undetermined. Germline values: CDR1 SGHKS, CDR2 YYEKEE (reference sequence). Trimming stripped 0 bases from V and 1 base from J, with 5 bases between. The CDR3 extends over 14 amino acids. The CDR3 sequence is CASSLERSNQPQHF. In DNA form, the CDR3 reads TGTGCCAGCAGCTTGGAACGGAGCAATCAGCCCCAGCATTTT.

In its sample, this clone was seen a few times. The rearrangement uses TRBV5-1 and TRBJ2-3; TRBD1 is a possible D gene (5 bases). CDR1 is SGHRS, CDR2 YFSETQ, per germline. V lost 0 bases and J lost 3, with 11 bases in between. The CDR3 totals 15 residues. CDR3 loop: CASSLDRTLTDTQYF. The CDR3 DNA sequence: TGCGCCAGCAGCTTGGACAGGACCCTTACAGATACGCAGTATTTT.

As regards this clone: At one boundary the junction diverges from the germline segment, which might be a read error. This rearrangement joins TRBV23-1 to TRBJ2-4, with 14 bases fitting TRBD2. TRBV23-1 is labeled an ORF, and its function is uncertain. This CDR3 comprises 18 residues. In DNA, the CDR3 is TGCGCCAGCAGTCACCTGGGACTAGCGGGAGAGAACAAAAACATTCTGTACTTC. Encoded protein: CASSHLGLAGENKNILYF.

The chain employs TRBV6-2 or TRBV6-3 and TRBJ2-7; D is unclear. The CDR3 consists of 13 residues. V dropped 2 bases and J dropped 3 bases, with 8 bases sitting between them. The germline V gene encodes CDR1 MNHEY and CDR2 SVGEGT. The CDR3 here is CASSYGQLYEQYF. CDR3 nucleotides: TGTGCCAGCAGTTACGGTCAACTCTACGAGCAGTACTTC.

This chain connects TRBV5-1 to TRBJ1-1; D is perhaps TRBD1 (6 bases). Trimming left V 1 base short and J 6 bases short, with 13 bases between. Germline lookup yields CDR1 SGHRS and CDR2 YFSETQ. CDR3 length: 14 residues. The CDR3 DNA reads TGCGCCAGCAGCTTGACAGGGATAAGTTCTGAAGCTTTCTTT. Translation: CASSLTGISSEAFF.

The V call is TRBV5-1, the J call TRBJ1-6; 8 bases align to TRBD1. The CDR3 consists of 14 residues. Germline V gene sequence: CDR1 SGHRS, CDR2 YFSETQ. With V trimmed by 0 bases and J by 9 bases, 2 bases remained unmatched. This chain's CDR3 is CASSLGQGFSPLHF. The DNA for the CDR3 is TGCGCCAGCAGCTTGGGACAGGGGTTTTCACCCCTCCACTTT.